The 19 T cell receptor beta chains reported below all come from one sample, sequenced in a study of technical replicates of blood from a handful of donors. Libraries were prepared by immunoSEQ multiplex PCR; TCRdb keeps only in-frame clonotypes and omits some of them. Of nearly 80,000 clones listed, roughly 96% were seen once; the top ten hold roughly 0.35%. The sequenced sample was T cells isolated from PBMCs. All receptors derive from a human donor in good health.

V usage is TRBV30 and J usage is TRBJ1-1; tentatively, D is TRBD1 (5 bases). The germline V and J ends were trimmed by 0 bases and 3 bases, with 8 bases remaining between them. The CDR3 is 13 residues long. CDR1 and CDR2 (germline): GTSNPN, SVGIG (reference sequence). CDR3 region: CAWSVTRDTEAFF. In nucleotides, the CDR3 is TGTGCCTGGAGTGTAACCAGGGACACTGAAGCTTTCTTT.

The chain is built from TRBV13 and TRBJ1-1; 7 bases fit TRBD1. CDR3 length: 12 residues. Unmatched junction bases numbered 6, after V lost 5 bases and J lost 9 bases. Germline V gene lookup returns CDR1 PRHDT and CDR2 FYEKMQ (reference sequence). The CDR3 here is CASSQPGQQAFF. The CDR3 DNA reads TGTGCCAGCAGCCAGCCGGGACAGCAAGCTTTCTTT.

The V and J genes are TRBV11-3 and TRBJ2-1, with TRBD2 identical over 9 bases. The germline gives CDR1 SGHNT, CDR2 YENEEA. Trimming removed 3 bases from V and 4 bases from J; junction bases left unmatched: 7. The CDR3 extends over 16 amino acids. CDR3 nucleotide sequence: TGTGCCAGCAGCTTCTCCGGCGGGAGGGGATACAATGAGCAGTTCTTC. It codes for CASSFSGGRGYNEQFF. The full variable domain, in which reference TRBV11-3 and TRBJ2-1 provide the parts outside the CDR3, is EAGVVQSPRYKIIEKKQPVAFWCNPISGHNTLYWYLQNLGQGPELLIRYENEEAVDDSQLPKDRFSAERLKGVDSTLKIQPAELGDSAVYLCASSFSGGRGYNEQFFGPGTRLTVL.

This clone was recorded only once. The chain joins TRBV9 to TRBJ2-3, with TRBD2 matching over 12 bases. The CDR3 runs to 19 residues. With V trimmed by 3 bases and J by 5 bases, 16 bases remained unmatched. CDR1 and CDR2 (germline): SGDLS, YYNGEE. The CDR3 DNA reads TGTGCCAGCAGCGATAACCCAACAAGACTAGCGGGAGAGGAAGATACGCAGTATTTT. Translated: CASSDNPTRLAGEEDTQYF.

The chain combines TRBV28 with TRBJ2-5; TRBD1 is a possible D gene (5 bases). CDR3 length: 14 amino acids. The germline V gene encodes CDR1 MDHEN and CDR2 SYDVKM. Trimming took 5 bases from V and 4 from J, leaving 14 bases between them. CDR3 bases: TGTGCCAGCAGTACCCAGGGTATAGGAGAGACCCAGTACTTC. This gives the protein CASSTQGIGETQYF.

The V and J genes are TRBV7-9 and TRBJ2-7, with 7 bases aligning to TRBD1. Trimming took 3 bases from V and 2 from J; bases not matched to a gene: 1. Germline V CDR1 and CDR2: SEHNR, FQNEAQ (reference sequence). CDR3 size: 13 residues. The CDR3 DNA follows: TGTGCCAGCAGCTTCGACAGGGCCTACGAGCAGTACTTC. Translated: CASSFDRAYEQYF.

CDR3 bases: TGTGCCATCAGTGAGTCGGAGGGGAACACTGAAGCTTTCTTT. This encodes CAISESEGNTEAFF. V and J are TRBV10-3 and TRBJ1-1; D is ambiguous. V lost 0 bases and J lost 1, with 6 bases in between. CDR1 ENHRY and CDR2 SYGVKD come from the germline V gene. The CDR3 runs to 14 residues.

This chain joins TRBV7-2 and TRBJ2-3; the match to TRBD2 covers 11 bases. Trimming removed 7 bases from V and 5 bases from J; junction bases left unmatched: 8. Germline CDR1 and CDR2: SGHTA and FQGNSA. This CDR3 is built from 15 residues. CDR3 loop: CASTLLAGVEDTQYF. The CDR3 bases are TGTGCCAGCACCCTACTAGCGGGAGTAGAAGATACGCAGTATTTT.

V is TRBV7-9 and J is TRBJ2-7; the D is unclear. This CDR3 has 12 amino acids. Germline CDR1 reads SEHNR; CDR2 reads FQNEAQ (reference sequence). Trimming left V 0 bases short and J 6 bases short, with 6 bases between. CDR3 sequence reads: CASSLAGGEQYF. CDR3 nucleotide sequence: TGTGCCAGCAGCTTAGCTGGCGGCGAGCAGTACTTC.

The chain recombines TRBV4-1 with TRBJ1-2; no clear D gene. Trimming took 3 bases from V and 2 from J, leaving 16 bases between them. CDR3 length: 16 amino acids. Germline V gives CDR1 MGHRA, CDR2 YSYEKL. This CDR3 is CASSQDPRGSNYGYTF. The CDR3 coding sequence is TGCGCCAGCAGCCAGGACCCTCGGGGTTCCAACTATGGCTACACCTTC.

The chain links TRBV6-6 to TRBJ2-2; TRBD2 might be the D (5 bases). Looked up from germline, CDR1 is MNHNY and CDR2 is SVGAGI (reference sequence). The V end was cut by 1 base, the J end by 4 bases, with 10 bases between. There are 15 residues in the CDR3. Written as DNA, the CDR3 is TGTGCCAGCAGTTACTTTTCGGGGAGCACCGGGGAGCTGTTTTTT. Its protein is CASSYFSGSTGELFF.

This sequence joins TRBV29-1 and TRBJ2-1, with TRBD2 as a possible D gene (6 bases). Trimming took off 6 bases at V and 4 bases at J, with 16 bases between the two ends. The CDR3 runs to 14 residues. The V gene's germline CDR1 is SQVTM and CDR2 ANQGSEA. The CDR3 sequence is CSVPGTSTYNEQFF. The CDR3, as DNA: TGCAGCGTCCCCGGGACTTCAACATACAATGAGCAGTTCTTC.

The chain has TRBV7-6 and TRBJ2-1; weak D call: TRBD2 (5 bases). Germline V gene data show CDR1 as SGHVS and CDR2 as FNYEAQ. The CDR3 contains 13 residues. Trimming cost V 0 bases and J 5 bases, with 5 bases left between them. In nucleotides, the CDR3 is TGTGCCAGCAGCTTAGCGGGAGACAATGAGCAGTTCTTC. Protein sequence: CASSLAGDNEQFF.

This chain connects TRBV28 to TRBJ2-7, with a weak D call TRBD2 (6 bases). In germline, CDR1 is MDHEN, CDR2 SYDVKM. The CDR3 covers 16 residues. The V end lost 6 bases, the J end lost 2 bases, and 20 bases lay between the germline ends. The CDR3 protein is CASRPGGGLRTYEQYF. CDR3 in DNA: TGTGCCAGCAGACCCGGGGGTGGTCTGAGAACCTACGAGCAGTACTTC.

The gene calls are TRBV5-4 and TRBJ2-7, with 7 bases identical to TRBD1. J was trimmed by 1 base and V by 4 bases; bases with no gene match: 5. The germline gives CDR1 SGHNT, CDR2 YYREEE (reference sequence). The CDR3 is 14 residues long. The CDR3 coding sequence is TGTGCCAGCAGCCCCAACAGGGGATCCTACGAGCAGTACTTC. Its protein is CASSPNRGSYEQYF.

The V call is TRBV11-3, the J call TRBJ2-1, with 9 bases lining up with TRBD2. CDR1 and CDR2 from the germline V gene are SGHNT and YENEEA. Trimming cost V 4 bases and J 4 bases; bases outside gene matches: 17. The CDR3 contains 19 residues. This CDR3 is CASSSAHDLAGPLYNEQFF. The CDR3 bases are TGTGCCAGCAGCTCGGCCCATGACCTAGCGGGACCTTTATACAATGAGCAGTTCTTC.

The rearrangement links TRBV27 to TRBJ1-5; D is uncertain. This CDR3 is 11 amino acids long. Germline CDR1 is MNHEY and CDR2 is SMNVEV (reference sequence). V dropped 3 bases and J dropped 7 bases, with 4 bases sitting between them. In DNA, the CDR3 is TGTGCCAGCAGTTTGAGGCAGCCCCAGCATTTT. As protein: CASSLRQPQHF.

This chain joins TRBV7-9 and TRBJ2-1, with D perhaps matching TRBD1 (6 bases). The CDR3 extends over 15 amino acids. The V and J ends lost 7 bases and 6 bases respectively, with 19 bases between them. Germline V gene lookup returns CDR1 SEHNR and CDR2 FQNEAQ (reference sequence). The CDR3 loop reads CASTPTGTSLNEQFF. CDR3 DNA sequence: TGTGCCAGCACCCCCACAGGGACCTCCCTCAATGAGCAGTTCTTC.

The CDR3 sequence is CASTQGLASSTDTQYF. The CDR3 DNA is TGTGCCAGTACCCAGGGACTAGCATCTAGCACAGATACGCAGTATTTT. This chain links TRBV19 with TRBJ2-3, with TRBD2 matching 9 bases. The CDR3 is 16 amino acids. CDR1 is LNHDA and CDR2 is SQIVND in the germline V gene (reference sequence). Trimming at V came to 7 bases and at J to 0 bases, leaving 8 bases not matched to a gene. The full variable domain, in which reference TRBV19 and TRBJ2-3 provide the parts outside the CDR3, is DGGITQSPKYLFRKEGQNVTLSCEQNLNHDAMYWYRQDPGQGLRLIYYSQIVNDFQKGDIAEGYSVSREKKESFPLTVTSAQKNPTAFYLCASTQGLASSTDTQYFGPGTRLTVL.